Below, one T cell receptor beta chain is given with its context. Its antigen is still unknown. No base quality values were provided; no much bigger clone lies one nucleotide off. The donors belonged to the validation cohort of about 130 subjects, which was separate from the roughly 680-subject first cohort. The entry originates in a study of cytomegalovirus exposure and HLA in healthy donors (dated by TCRdb to 2017 to 2019). Broadly, across the study: A later analysis indicated that the 90 to 150 validation repertoires were generated on the platform also employed for the 650 to 850 repertoires of the first cohort. The study was designed to test whether signatures of past pathogen exposure could be identified by cataloging public T cell receptors. Besides the first cohort of approximately 710 subjects, a separate validation cohort made up of 120 different subjects was used. To predict cytomegalovirus infection status, the study combined high-throughput TCR immunosequencing, statistical association of individual TCRs with disease status, and machine learning.

There are 15 amino acids in the CDR3, from cysteine to phenylalanine inclusive. Kept here is only the CDR3 DNA, which spans 45 bases and is read in frame from base 1. Looking up the germline V gene yields CDR1 MNHNS and CDR2 SASEGT. Relative to germline, V is missing 5 bases and J is missing 6 bases, with 10 bases of the junction outside any gene match. Study-wide conclusions, independent of this receptor: In a later analysis, TCRs clustered in the first cohort were found to also tend to co-occur in the 120 or so validation repertoires, with approximately 95% of cluster scores above 0. A later analysis had no HLA typing for the validation cohort, so co-occurrence there was scored across all 130 or so repertoires. A few of the identified cytomegalovirus-associated TCR beta chains were confirmed in vitro to be specific for cytomegalovirus antigens. In the study, some 180 TCR beta chains were listed as associated with cytomegalovirus. According to the authors, the approach could potentially be generalized to other disease states and immunological phenotypes. While some public TCRs were present in many individuals, most TCR sequences turned up only very rarely across donors. The classifier was reported to diagnose cytomegalovirus status with high specificity and sensitivity in both the original cohort and the validation cohort.

Library preparation was by the immunoSEQ multiplex PCR assay. Processing in the source paper ran as follows. A statistical classification framework was developed to diagnose cytomegalovirus status using the catalog of TCR beta chain sequences. TCRdb obtained this table from immuneACCESS and retained in-frame rearrangements with V and J assigned. These tables miss some clones; where compared with another copy, unresolved V genes account for less than half of the shortfall, and the remainder is unexplained. V and J calls and clone size are given by that table; D and trimming were obtained from the DNA. This sample has 200,000 to 250,000 clones in its table, and approximately 86% of those were observed once. The ten largest clones take up 2.9% of the sample.

The source material was PBMCs. This TCR came from a woman aged 18-29 years in good health and CMV-seronegative. The chain uses TRBV6-1 and TRBJ1-5; the junction holds 7 bases that match TRBD1. The nucleotide sequence is given as TGTGCCAGCAGTTTGCACAGGGGAATAGGTCAGCCCCAGCATTTT. Its product reads: CASSLHRGIGQPQHF.